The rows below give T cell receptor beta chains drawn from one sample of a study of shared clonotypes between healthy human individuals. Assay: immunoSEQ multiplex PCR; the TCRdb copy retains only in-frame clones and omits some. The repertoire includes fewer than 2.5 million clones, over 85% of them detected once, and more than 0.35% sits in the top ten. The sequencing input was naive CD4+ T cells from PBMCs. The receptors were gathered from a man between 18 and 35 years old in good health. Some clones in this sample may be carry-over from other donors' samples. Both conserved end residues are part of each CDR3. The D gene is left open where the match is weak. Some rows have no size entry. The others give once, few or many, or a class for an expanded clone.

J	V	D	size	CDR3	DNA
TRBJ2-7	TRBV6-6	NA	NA	CASSPSYEQYF	TGTGCCAGCAGCCCATCCTACGAGCAGTACTTC
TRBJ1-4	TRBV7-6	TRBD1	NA	CASSSPQGAEKLFF	TGTGCCAGCAGCTCACCTCAGGGGGCCGAAAAACTGTTTTTT
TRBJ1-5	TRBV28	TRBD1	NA	CASSSRTGVLGPQHF	TGTGCCAGCAGTTCCCGAACAGGGGTCCTCGGGCCCCAGCATTTT
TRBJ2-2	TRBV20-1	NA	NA	CSARGPGELFF	TGCAGTGCTCGGGGTCCCGGGGAGCTGTTTTTT
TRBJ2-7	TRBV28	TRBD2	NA	CASSILGTTYDSYEQYF	TGTGCCAGCAGTATCCTCGGGACTACATACGACTCCTACGAGCAGTACTTC
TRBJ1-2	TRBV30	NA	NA	CAWSVGQPHGYTF	TGTGCCTGGAGTGTAGGGCAACCCCATGGCTACACCTTC
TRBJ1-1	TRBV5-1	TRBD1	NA	CASSLYPGGASQNFEAFF	TGCGCCAGCAGCCTCTATCCAGGGGGCGCGTCCCAAAATTTTGAAGCTTTCTTT
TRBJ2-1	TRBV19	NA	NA	CASRPQQGRNEQFF	TGTGCCAGTAGGCCCCAACAGGGCAGGAATGAGCAGTTCTTC
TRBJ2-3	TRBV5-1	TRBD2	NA	CASSLAGTGLGKDTQYF	TGCGCCAGCAGCTTGGCGGGTACGGGACTAGGGAAAGATACGCAGTATTTT
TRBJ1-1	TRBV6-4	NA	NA	CASSREIGNTEAFF	TGTGCCAGCAGCAGGGAAATCGGGAACACTGAAGCTTTCTTT
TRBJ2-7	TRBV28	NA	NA	CASSLPAGGRDEQYF	TGTGCCAGCAGTTTACCGGCGGGCGGACGGGACGAGCAGTACTTC
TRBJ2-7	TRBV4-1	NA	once	CASSQARAGYEQYF	TGCGCCAGCAGCCAAGCTAGGGCCGGGTACGAGCAGTACTTC
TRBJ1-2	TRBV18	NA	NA	CASSQGVDYGYTF	TGTGCCAGCTCCCAAGGGGTGGACTATGGCTACACCTTC
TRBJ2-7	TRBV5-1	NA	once	CASSLEGGLGEQYF	TGCGCCAGCAGCTTGGAGGGAGGCCTGGGTGAGCAGTACTTC
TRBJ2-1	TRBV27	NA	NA	CASSLFRQSSYNEQFF	TGTGCCAGCAGTTTATTTCGCCAAAGCTCCTACAATGAGCAGTTCTTC
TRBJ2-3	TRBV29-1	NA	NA	CSGVRGVGTDTQYF	TGCAGCGGCGTAAGAGGAGTGGGCACAGATACGCAGTATTTT